This T cell receptor (beta chain) was obtained from a study of spatial heterogeneity in lung cancer. The overall study: At a median of about 22 months after resection, follow-up PBMC samples were sequenced when available.

Time point defined: blood at routine non-recurrence follow-up after resection. Whole RNA from tumor, nontumor lung or frozen PBMC was sequenced unsorted. Each CDR3 protein gets one entry after TCRdb re-called the 5' RACE reads with MiXCR. The sample carries 25,000 or so distinct CDR3 sequences, 6% recorded once. Study-wide results and limits: Blood carried ubiquitous expanded tumor TCRs more at resection than follow-up.

This clonotype was detected ten times or more. Its antigen is currently unknown. With V trimmed by 2 bases and J by 2 bases, 10 bases remained unmatched. The CDR3 spans 16 residues. The germline V gene has CDR1 GTSNPN and CDR2 SVGIG (reference sequence). The clonotype comes from a male donor with early-stage non-small cell lung cancer. This chain links TRBV30 with TRBJ2-3, with TRBD2 identical over 7 bases. The sample here was PBMCs, taken at follow-up. CDR3 sequence reads: CAWSPPAGEATDTQYF. CDR3 in DNA: TGTGCCTGGAGTCCCCCGGCGGGGGAGGCCACAGATACGCAGTATTTT.